Given below is one TCR beta chain in context. The data are from a study of blood T cell repertoires in COVID-19. The overall study: Two consecutive negative NP/OP PCR tests, clearance, or resolved symptoms defined Cohort 3 recovery. Acute and convalescent COVID-19 samples came from the United States, Italy and Spain. PBMCs, B-cell-depleted T cells, or T cells were the source of the cDNA or gDNA that made up the material.

Participant ages covered about 18 to 95 years across about two dozen US areas. This table comes from immunoSEQ multiplex PCR, and its TCRdb copy is limited to in-frame clones, with some not included. In the table there are 200,000 to 250,000 clones, roughly nine tenths of which are singletons. The germline V gene has CDR1 MNHEY and CDR2 SVGAGI. The length of the CDR3 is 13 residues. Trimming took off 6 bases at V and 5 bases at J, with 8 bases between the two ends. The chain joins TRBV6-5 to TRBJ1-6; D unclear. The sample taken for sequencing was PBMCs or T cells enriched from blood (not recorded which). The clonotype comes from a woman aged 50 to 65 in a cohort exposed to, infected with or recovered from COVID-19 (not recorded which). The CDR3 protein is CASRPRDNSPLHF. As DNA, the CDR3 is TGTGCCAGCAGACCGCGAGATAATTCACCCCTCCACTTT.